A single sample gave rise to the 11 T cell receptor beta chains below, sequenced in a study of T cells in Graves' hyperthyroidism and ophthalmopathy (dated by TCRdb to the late 2010s). Library construction relied on multiplex PCR. Sequencing used an Illumina HiSeq 2000. TCR beta CDR3 regions were amplified from RNA transcripts. A first-round RT-PCR of the TCR CDR3 used the HTBI primer set with the Qiagen OneStep RT-PCR kit. The public reads were quality trimmed at Q25 with fastp and then assembled into clones with MiXCR by TCRdb, keeping productive beta chains. Duplicate CDR3 protein sequences are folded into a single record with the most common DNA and genes. Recorded for this sample are 300,000 to 450,000 distinct CDR3 sequences; 15% to 18% of them occurred a single time. About 30% of the sample is held by the ten biggest clonotypes. The sequenced material came from blood. The receptors here all came from a woman younger than 30 with Graves' hyperthyroidism that later progressed to Graves' ophthalmopathy.

This clonotype was counted many times. The genes are TRBV10-3 and TRBJ2-1; 12 nucleotides match TRBD2. The CDR3 is 19 residues long. Germline lookup yields CDR1 ENHRY and CDR2 SYGVKD. V lost 2 bases, J lost 3 bases, and 11 bases stayed unmatched. The CDR3 coding sequence is TGTGCCATCAGTGAGGGTCCATCGACTAGCGGGAGAATCTACAATGAGCAGTTCTTC. Amino acids: CAISEGPSTSGRIYNEQFF.

On this clonotype: This may come from a read error, since a much larger clone is one base off. Without the conserved terminal phenylalanine or tryptophan, this CDR3 likely stems from a read error. The chain employs TRBV27 and TRBJ1-6; tentative D call: TRBD1 (5 bases). Germline CDR1 reads MNHEY; CDR2 reads SMNVEV (reference sequence). Trimming took off 5 bases at V and 7 bases at J, with 18 bases between the two ends. There are 16 residues in the CDR3. The CDR3 nucleotides read TGTGCCAGCAGTCCTTCCCCGACAGCCGGAAATTCACCCCTCCACTTG. Residues: CASSPSPTAGNSPLHL.

V and J are TRBV6-1 and TRBJ1-6; TRBD1 is a possible D gene (6 bases). V lost 5 bases and J 1 base, leaving 15 bases between the germline ends. CDR1 is MNHNS, CDR2 SASEGT, per germline. The CDR3 consists of 17 residues. This chain's CDR3 is CASSYSGEWSYNSPLHF. The CDR3 region has the DNA TGTGCCAGCAGTTATTCAGGGGAGTGGTCCTATAATTCACCCCTCCACTTT.

The chain employs TRBV7-9 and TRBJ1-1; D is perhaps TRBD1 (6 bases). V was pared by 5 bases and J by 0 bases, with 13 bases between. CDR1 and CDR2 (germline): SEHNR, FQNEAQ (reference sequence). The CDR3 has 15 amino acids. CDR3 in DNA: TGTGCCAGCAGCAAACAGGGTTTGATGAACACTGAAGCTTTCTTT. As protein: CASSKQGLMNTEAFF.

This clonotype was counted many times. In DNA form, the CDR3 reads TGCGCCAGCAGCGGACAGGGGTTCAATGAGCAGTTCTTC. Amino acids: CASSGQGFNEQFF. The chain couples TRBV5-1 to TRBJ2-1; 9 bases line up with TRBD1. Germline lookup yields CDR1 SGHRS and CDR2 YFSETQ. Unmatched junction bases numbered 2, after V lost 4 bases and J lost 6 bases. The CDR3 totals 13 residues.

This clonotype has ten or more counts. The rearrangement links TRBV2 to TRBJ2-5; D is uncertain. The length of the CDR3 is 14 residues. The V gene's germline CDR1 is SNHLY and CDR2 FYNNEI. Trimming pared 6 bases from V and 0 bases from J, leaving 11 bases between. CDR3: CASRASPNQETQYF. In DNA form, the CDR3 reads TGTGCCAGCAGAGCGTCACCGAACCAAGAGACCCAGTACTTC. The full variable domain, rest sourced from reference TRBV2 and TRBJ2-5, is EPEVTQTPSHQVTQMGQEVILRCVPISNHLYFYWYRQILGQKVEFLVSFYNNEISEKSEIFDDQFSVERPDGSNFTLKIRSTKLEDSAMYFCASRASPNQETQYFGPGTRLLVL.

This clonotype was recorded many times. The chain links TRBV2 to TRBJ2-3; D gene uncertain. Germline V gives CDR1 SNHLY, CDR2 FYNNEI. V was pared by 7 bases and J by 7 bases, with 6 bases between. The CDR3 is 10 amino acids. In DNA form, the CDR3 reads TGTGCCAGCAAGACTTATACGCAGTATTTT. This sequence encodes CASKTYTQYF.

The chain uses TRBV20-1 and TRBJ2-7; D uncertain. Germline V gene lookup returns CDR1 DFQATT and CDR2 SNEGSKA (reference sequence). This CDR3 spans 12 amino acids. V lost 6 bases, J lost 0 bases, and 9 bases lay in between. The CDR3 DNA sequence: TGCAGTGCGACTCCGGGCTCCTACGAGCAGTACTTC. It encodes CSATPGSYEQYF.

The rearrangement uses TRBV18 and TRBJ1-1; D ambiguous. The CDR3 runs to 16 residues. Germline V gene data show CDR1 as KGHSH and CDR2 as LQKENI. V lost 1 base, J lost 0 bases, and 12 bases lay in between. DNA of the CDR3: TGTGCCAGCTCACCACGCCGGGAACCTATGAACACTGAAGCTTTCTTT. Encoded protein: CASSPRREPMNTEAFF.

This clonotype was found a few times. The chain has TRBV25-1 and TRBJ1-1; D is unresolved. Germline CDR1 and CDR2: MGHDK and SYGVNS. The germline V and J ends were trimmed by 0 bases and 11 bases, with 16 bases remaining between them. The CDR3 is made up of 14 amino acids. The CDR3 sequence is CASSEYIRPGLAFF. CDR3 DNA: TGTGCCAGCAGTGAATATATTCGTCCGGGCTTGGCTTTCTTT.

This clonotype was recorded many times. CDR3 sequence (DNA): TGTGCCAGCAGCCTAACCCGGGGCGACACTGAAGCTTTCTTT. Translated: CASSLTRGDTEAFF. The chain recombines TRBV27 with TRBJ1-1; D is perhaps TRBD1 (5 bases). V lost 6 bases and J 3 bases, leaving 14 bases between the germline ends. There are 14 residues in the CDR3. Per the germline V gene, CDR1 is MNHEY and CDR2 is SMNVEV (reference sequence).